These 3 T cell receptor beta chains originate from one sample sequenced in a study of T cell repertoires in cytomegalovirus infection. One entry per CDR3 protein results from TCRdb running MiXCR on the reads. The sample includes approximately 70,000 distinct CDR3 sequences, approximately 22% of them seen just once. Which antigens these TCRs recognize remains unknown. The sample comprised PBMCs, sequenced either directly or after in vitro stimulation (not recorded which). The receptors were sampled from a human donor in good health (CMV status not recorded). Some clones in this sample may be carry-over from other donors' samples.

J is TRBJ2-5 and V is TRBV4-2, with D possibly TRBD1 on 5 matching bases. CDR3 length: 14 amino acids. Germline CDR1 is LGHNA and CDR2 is YNFKEQ. V was pared by 0 bases and J by 1 base, with 6 bases between. CDR3 nucleotide sequence: TGTGCCAGCAGCCAAGACAGGGCCCAAGAGACCCAGTACTTC. Translating gives CASSQDRAQETQYF.

The chain carries TRBV12-3 or TRBV12-4 and TRBJ1-5, with 7 bases that match TRBD1. The length of the CDR3 is 13 residues. Trimming took 8 bases from V and 11 from J; bases not matched to a gene: 12. The CDR3 nucleotides read TGTGCCAGCGGCGGGGACAGCTCCTGGGCCCAGCATTTT. This gives the protein CASGGDSSWAQHF.

This clonotype was picked up a small number of times. This chain links TRBV10-3 with TRBJ2-1; D gene uncertain. There are 15 residues in the CDR3. V lost 4 bases and J lost 5, with 15 bases in between. CDR1 and CDR2 (germline): ENHRY, SYGVKD. The CDR3: CAISGARSKHNEQFF. For the CDR3, the DNA is TGTGCCATCAGTGGCGCTAGGTCTAAACACAATGAGCAGTTCTTC.